The sequence of this T cell receptor (beta chain) was determined in a study of blood T cell repertoires in COVID-19. In the study overall: Donors in the United States, Italy and Spain gave samples during acute or convalescent COVID-19. Sources were T cells, B-cell-depleted T cells, or PBMCs; the material itself was cDNA or gDNA.

Germline values: CDR1 SGDLS, CDR2 YYNGEE. The CDR3 totals 14 residues. Trimming cost V 4 bases and J 0 bases, with 8 bases left between them. Per the original methods: It was from reference gene primer amplification that nucleated cell counts were estimated. Generated by immunoSEQ multiplex PCR, the TCRdb table keeps only in-frame clones and is missing some. That table gives V, J and clone size, and the DNA gave D and trimming. The sample contains a few hundred thousand clones, roughly 82% of which appear only once. The V and J genes are TRBV9 and TRBJ1-5; D unclear. Sample: peripheral blood. The source is a human donor in a cohort sampled during active COVID-19. The CDR3 DNA follows: TGTGCCAGCAGCATCGCAGGTAGCAATCAGCCCCAGCATTTT. It codes for CASSIAGSNQPQHF.